This is a list of T cell receptor beta chains from one sample in a study of CD8 T cells in ankylosing spondylitis. TCRdb passed the 5' RACE reads through MiXCR, listing each CDR3 protein once. Seen here are 350,000 or so distinct CDR3 sequences, roughly 8% observed once, and the top ten hold roughly 14%. Sequencing was carried out using blood, either unsorted or a sorted T cell fraction (not recorded which). These TCRs come from a male donor with ankylosing spondylitis. The CDR3 runs from the conserved cysteine through the conserved F or W. D genes are given only for firm matches. Where a row states a size, it is once, few, many or the class of an expanded clone; other rows omit it.

>NA|TRBV5-1|many|TRBJ1-3
TGCGCCAGCAGCTTGTACGGAGACTCTGGAAACACCATATATTTT
CASSLYGDSGNTIYF
>NA|TRBV5-1|few|TRBJ2-1
TGCGCCAGCAGCTTGAACGGGTTTGAGCAGTTCTTC
CASSLNGFEQFF
>NA|TRBV29-1|many|TRBJ2-3
TGCAGCGGAGTTCTTCCCCGGGCCCCAGATACGCAGTATTTT
CSGVLPRAPDTQYF
>TRBD2|TRBV4-1|few|TRBJ2-6
TGCGCCAGCAGCCCCTGGGAGCTAGCGGGATTCTCTGGGGCCAACGTCCTGACTTTC
CASSPWELAGFSGANVLTF
>NA|TRBV7-9|few|TRBJ2-2
TGTGCCAGCAGCTTAGTATCCGGGAACGGGGAGCTGTTTTTT
CASSLVSGNGELFF
>NA|TRBV20-1|few|TRBJ2-2
TGCAGTGCTAGAGATTGGGCCCCCGCGGGCCTGGGGACCGGGGAGCTGTTTTTT
CSARDWAPAGLGTGELFF
>TRBD2|TRBV3-1|few|TRBJ2-3
TGTGCCAGCAGCCAAGTGGGAGGGCCCGAGGGTTTGGCAGATACGCAGTATTTT
CASSQVGGPEGLADTQYF
>TRBD2|TRBV7-8|NA|TRBJ2-3
TGTGCCAGCAGCTTAGTTGGGACTAGCCTCATTTTT
CASSLVGTSLIF
>NA|TRBV28|NA|TRBJ2-5
TGTGCCAGCAGTTCCTCTACGGGAGCGTGGGAGACCCAGTACTTC
CASSSSTGAWETQYF
>NA|TRBV2|many|TRBJ2-3
TGTGCCAGCAGTGTTTCGGTGGGCACAGATACGCAGTATTTT
CASSVSVGTDTQYF
>TRBD1|TRBV11-2|few|TRBJ2-7
TGTGCCAGCAGCTTCGGCAGGGGGACCTACGAGCAGTACTTC
CASSFGRGTYEQYF
>TRBD2|TRBV3-1|many|TRBJ2-1
TGTGCCAGCAGCCAGGGACTAGCGGGAGGGGCCTACAATGAGCAGTTCTTC
CASSQGLAGGAYNEQFF
>NA|TRBV12-3/TRBV12-4|few|TRBJ2-7
TGTGCCAGCAGTTCCACAGGGCTCCACGAGCAGTACTTC
CASSSTGLHEQYF
>NA|TRBV12-3/TRBV12-4|many|TRBJ1-1
TGTGCCAGCAAATTCCAGGGAATAACTGAAGCTTTCTTT
CASKFQGITEAFF
>TRBD2|TRBV5-1|NA|TRBJ2-3
TGCGCCAGCAGTTCGGGCATAGCGGGATTCCCCACAGATACGCAGTATTTT
CASSSGIAGFPTDTQYF
>NA|TRBV29-1|few|TRBJ2-1
TGCAGCGCTCTTATTGTGGATGAGCAGTTCTTC
CSALIVDEQFF
>NA|TRBV6-2/TRBV6-3|many|TRBJ2-7
TGTGCCAGCAGTTCCCCACTCGGGGCAGCAACCTCCTACGAGCAGTACTTC
CASSSPLGAATSYEQYF
>NA|TRBV7-9|few|TRBJ2-5
TGTGCCACCACCACTGGCGCTGAGACCCAGTACTTC
CATTTGAETQYF
>TRBD2|TRBV7-2|NA|TRBJ2-2
TGTGCCAGCAGCCGCCTGGGCGGGGGGCGGGCCGGGGAGCTGTTTTTT
CASSRLGGGRAGELFF